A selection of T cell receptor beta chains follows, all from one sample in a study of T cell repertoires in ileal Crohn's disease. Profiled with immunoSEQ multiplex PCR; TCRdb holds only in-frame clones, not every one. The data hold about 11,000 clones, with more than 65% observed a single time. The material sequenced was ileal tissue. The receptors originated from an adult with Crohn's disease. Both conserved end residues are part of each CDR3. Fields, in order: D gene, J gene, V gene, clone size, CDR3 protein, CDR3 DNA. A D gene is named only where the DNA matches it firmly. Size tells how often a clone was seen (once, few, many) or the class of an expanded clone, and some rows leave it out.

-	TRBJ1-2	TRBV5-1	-	CASSYRWGLRGYTF	TGCGCCAGCAGCTATCGGTGGGGCTTGCGGGGCTACACCTTC
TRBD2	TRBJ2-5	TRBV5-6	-	CASSQGLLTKTQYF	TGTGCCAGCAGCCAGGGACTACTCACGAAGACCCAGTACTTC
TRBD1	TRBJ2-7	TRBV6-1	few	CASRGTVTYEQYF	TGTGCCAGCAGGGGGACAGTAACCTACGAGCAGTACTTC
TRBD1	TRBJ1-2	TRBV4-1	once	CASSQDHGGRGNYGYTF	TGCGCCAGCAGCCAAGATCACGGGGGCAGGGGGAATTATGGCTACACCTTC
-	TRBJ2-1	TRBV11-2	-	CASSSSGGTYNEQFF	TGTGCCAGCAGCTCCTCAGGGGGGACTTACAATGAGCAGTTCTTC
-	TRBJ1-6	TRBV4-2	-	CASSQDLQPDFYNSPLHF	TGTGCCAGCAGCCAAGATTTACAGCCTGATTTTTATAATTCACCCCTCCACTTT
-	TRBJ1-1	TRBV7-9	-	CASSQEAGLRTFF	TGTGCCAGCAGCCAGGAAGCGGGACTTAGGACTTTCTTT
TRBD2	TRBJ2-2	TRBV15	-	CATSTRTSGAGELFF	TGTGCCACCAGCACTAGGACTAGCGGGGCCGGGGAGCTGTTTTTT
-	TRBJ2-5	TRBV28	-	CASSLIQGGETQYF	TGTGCCAGCAGCCTAATACAGGGGGGGGAGACCCAGTACTTC
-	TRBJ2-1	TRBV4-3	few	CASSQDRGISEQFF	TGCGCCAGCAGCCAAGATCGGGGTATCAGCGAGCAGTTCTTC
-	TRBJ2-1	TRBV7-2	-	CASSSDYPYNEQFF	TGTGCCAGCAGTTCGGACTACCCCTACAATGAGCAGTTCTTC
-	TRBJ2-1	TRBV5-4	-	CASSSMRGGVYYNEQFF	TGTGCCAGCAGCTCAATGCGCGGGGGCGTCTATTACAATGAGCAGTTCTTC
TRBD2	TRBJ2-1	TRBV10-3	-	CAISEPPLAGGRHEQFF	TGTGCCATCAGTGAGCCTCCACTAGCGGGGGGGCGGCATGAGCAGTTCTTC
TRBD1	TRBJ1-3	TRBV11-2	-	CASSPTQGAGNTIYF	TGTGCCAGCAGCCCTACCCAGGGGGCTGGAAACACCATATATTTT
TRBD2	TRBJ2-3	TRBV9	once	CASSVGGRGGSHTQYF	TGTGCCAGCAGCGTAGGGGGTCGGGGGGGCTCGCATACGCAGTATTTT
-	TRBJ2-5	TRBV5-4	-	CASSRDRIQETQYF	TGTGCCAGCAGCCGCGACAGGATCCAAGAGACCCAGTACTTC
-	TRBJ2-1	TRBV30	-	CAWSATPLGWSSYNEQFF	TGTGCCTGGAGTGCAACACCCCTCGGCTGGAGCTCCTACAATGAGCAGTTCTTC
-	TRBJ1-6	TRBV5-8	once	CASSTTGSSYNSPLHF	TGTGCCAGCAGCACGACAGGAAGCTCCTATAATTCACCCCTCCACTTT
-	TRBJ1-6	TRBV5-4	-	CASSPIRGLQDSPLHF	TGTGCCAGCAGCCCGATAAGGGGCTTACAAGATTCACCCCTCCACTTT
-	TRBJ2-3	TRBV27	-	CASSLQDPSTDTQYF	TGTGCCAGCAGTTTGCAGGATCCTAGCACAGATACGCAGTATTTT
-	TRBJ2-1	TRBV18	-	CASSTDTYNEQFF	TGTGCCAGCTCAACCGACACGTACAATGAGCAGTTCTTC
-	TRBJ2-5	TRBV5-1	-	CASSSNNPQWQETQYF	TGCGCCAGCAGCTCGAACAATCCCCAGTGGCAAGAGACCCAGTACTTC
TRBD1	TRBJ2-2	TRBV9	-	CASSVRTGPNTGELFF	TGTGCCAGCAGCGTTAGGACAGGACCGAACACCGGGGAGCTGTTTTTT
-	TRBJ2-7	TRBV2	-	CASSVAQMLNRGEQYF	TGTGCCAGCAGTGTGGCTCAGATGCTCAACCGGGGGGAGCAGTACTTC
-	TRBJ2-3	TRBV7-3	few	CASSYGLSLATDTQYF	TGTGCCAGCAGTTATGGACTATCCCTCGCCACAGATACGCAGTATTTT
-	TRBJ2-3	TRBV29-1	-	CSGGGGVGSDTQYF	TGCAGCGGGGGGGGCGGGGTAGGATCAGATACGCAGTATTTT
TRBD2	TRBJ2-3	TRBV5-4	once	CASSFERGGVDTQYF	TGTGCCAGCAGCTTCGAGCGGGGAGGGGTAGATACGCAGTATTTT